The 15 T cell receptor beta chains below come from one sample, sequenced in a study of technical replicates of blood from four donors. Assay used: immunoSEQ multiplex PCR; TCRdb lists only in-frame clones, some missing. Of some 85,000 clones listed, around 94% are singletons. Sequenced material: T cells isolated from PBMCs. Receptors were obtained from a human donor in good health.

The chain employs TRBV30 and TRBJ1-5; tentatively, D is TRBD1 (6 bases). CDR3 length: 16 residues. Germline CDR1 and CDR2: GTSNPN and SVGIG (reference sequence). Trimming took 2 bases from V and 0 from J, leaving 14 bases between them. CDR3 in DNA: TGTGCCTGGAGTTCCCCAGGGACACTTAGCAATCAGCCCCAGCATTTT. This encodes CAWSSPGTLSNQPQHF.

This clone came up once. The chain couples TRBV13 to TRBJ2-7; TRBD2 agrees at 7 bases. V was pared by 8 bases and J by 6 bases, with 1 base of the junction left unmatched. CDR3 size: 10 residues. Germline-derived CDR1 and CDR2 are PRHDT and FYEKMQ (reference sequence). Here the CDR3 reads CASGGGEQYF. The CDR3 bases are TGTGCCAGCGGCGGGGGCGAGCAGTACTTC.

The CDR3 here is CASAQGFGQPQHF. In nucleotides, the CDR3 is TGTGCCAGTGCACAGGGTTTTGGTCAGCCCCAGCATTTT. The chain joins TRBV19 to TRBJ1-5, with D possibly TRBD1 on 6 matching bases. V lost 8 bases and J lost 6, with 14 bases in between. The CDR3 is 13 residues long. CDR1 and CDR2 from the germline V gene are LNHDA and SQIVND (reference sequence).

The CDR3 region has the DNA TGTGCCAGCAGTTTGATAACAGGGGAAGAGACCCAGTACTTC. This sequence encodes CASSLITGEETQYF. This chain joins TRBV28 and TRBJ2-5, with TRBD1 identical over 7 bases. J gave up 3 bases and V 3 bases, and 4 bases lay outside the gene matches. The CDR3 has 14 residues. Germline V gives CDR1 MDHEN, CDR2 SYDVKM.

The chain links TRBV5-1 to TRBJ1-5, with 7 bases that match TRBD1. The CDR3 covers 15 residues. CDR1 and CDR2 from the germline V gene are SGHRS and YFSETQ. V gave up 0 bases and J gave up 6 bases; unmatched junction bases: 6. CDR3 in DNA: TGCGCCAGCAGCTTGGGCGACAGGGATGGTCAGCCCCAGCATTTT. Translating it yields CASSLGDRDGQPQHF. The full variable domain, in which reference TRBV5-1 and TRBJ1-5 provide the parts outside the CDR3, is KAGVTQTPRYLIKTRGQQVTLSCSPISGHRSVSWYQQTPGQGLQFLFEYFSETQRNKGNFPGRFSGRQFSNSRSEMNVSTLELGDSALYLCASSLGDRDGQPQHFGDGTRLSIL.

The CDR3 reads CASSTYYATNEKLFF. The DNA for the CDR3 is TGTGCCAGCAGCACTTACTATGCAACTAATGAAAAACTGTTTTTT. The chain combines TRBV5-6 with TRBJ1-4; no clear D gene. V lost 4 bases, J lost 0 bases, and 10 bases lay in between. The CDR3 has 15 amino acids. CDR1 and CDR2 (germline): SGHDT, YYEEEE.

The genes are TRBV7-2 and TRBJ2-7; tentatively, D is TRBD1 (5 bases). Per the germline V gene, CDR1 is SGHTA and CDR2 is FQGNSA. Trimming shortened V by 1 base and J by 3 bases, and 13 bases separated the two germline ends. The CDR3 is 15 amino acids. This CDR3 reads CASSLGTPLYYEQYF. The CDR3 bases are TGTGCCAGCAGCTTAGGGACACCCCTTTACTACGAGCAGTACTTC.

The gene calls are TRBV7-9 and TRBJ2-3; 12 nucleotides line up with TRBD2. Trimming cost V 4 bases and J 7 bases; bases outside gene matches: 9. CDR1 and CDR2 (germline): SEHNR, FQNEAQ (reference sequence). There are 16 residues in the CDR3. CDR3 nucleotides: TGTGCCAGCAGCTCTCTTGGACTAGCGGGAATGAATACGCAGTATTTT. Protein sequence: CASSSLGLAGMNTQYF.

The chain carries TRBV7-9 and TRBJ2-7, with 7 bases identical to TRBD2. The V segment lost 5 bases and the J segment 1 base; nucleotides outside the gene matches: 11. The CDR3 contains 16 residues. Germline V gene data show CDR1 as SEHNR and CDR2 as FQNEAQ (reference sequence). The CDR3 DNA follows: TGTGCCAGCAGCCCCCGGACTAGAGGAGGGTCCTACGAGCAGTACTTC. This codes for CASSPRTRGGSYEQYF.

The rearrangement joins TRBV7-3 to TRBJ2-1; 9 bases fit TRBD2. After removal of 5 bases from V and 0 bases from J, the junction contained 5 bases not matched to a gene. The germline gives CDR1 SGHTA, CDR2 FQGTGA. CDR3 length: 16 amino acids. CDR3 in amino acids: CASSQSGGSSYNEQFF. For the CDR3, the DNA is TGTGCCAGCAGCCAAAGCGGGGGGAGCTCCTACAATGAGCAGTTCTTC.

Notes on this clone: The junction departs from the called germline gene at one end, perhaps through a read error. The rearrangement joins TRBV5-4 to TRBJ2-1, with 8 bases that match TRBD1. In germline, CDR1 is SGHNT, CDR2 YYREEE (reference sequence). The length of the CDR3 is 13 residues. CDR3 region: CASSLDRVNEQFF. The DNA for the CDR3 is TGTGCCAGCAGTTTGGACAGGGTCAATGAGCAGTTCTTC.

The chain couples TRBV30 to TRBJ1-1; 9 nucleotides match TRBD1. Germline V gives CDR1 GTSNPN, CDR2 SVGIG (reference sequence). J lost 5 bases, V lost 2 bases, and 6 bases had no gene match. The CDR3 contains 14 residues. CDR3 nucleotide sequence: TGTGCCTGGAGTTTGGGACAGGGAATAACTGAAGCTTTCTTT. Residues: CAWSLGQGITEAFF.

This clone has only a few counts. CDR3 amino acids: CASSLQANTGELFF. In nucleotides, the CDR3 is TGTGCCAGCAGCTTACAGGCGAACACCGGGGAGCTGTTTTTT. The chain couples TRBV7-3 to TRBJ2-2; D remains unclear. This CDR3 spans 14 amino acids. Germline-derived CDR1 and CDR2 are SGHTA and FQGTGA. V was clipped by 2 bases and J by 0 bases, with 4 bases between them.

V and J are TRBV27 and TRBJ1-1; D unresolved. V gave up 3 bases and J gave up 4 bases, with 12 bases separating them. Germline lookup yields CDR1 MNHEY and CDR2 SMNVEV (reference sequence). The CDR3 totals 14 residues. The CDR3 region is CASSFSRHSTEAFF. The CDR3 nucleotides read TGTGCCAGCAGTTTCTCCAGGCATAGCACTGAAGCTTTCTTT.

The chain is built from TRBV27 and TRBJ2-1; 10 nucleotides agree with TRBD1. With V trimmed by 3 bases and J by 12 bases, 11 bases remained unmatched. This CDR3 region has 15 residues. Per the germline V gene, CDR1 is MNHEY and CDR2 is SMNVEV (reference sequence). The CDR3 nucleotides are TGTGCCAGCAGTTTGACGGACAGGGGGATAGGGGGGCAGTTCTTC. Amino acid sequence: CASSLTDRGIGGQFF.